Listed below are T cell receptor beta chains from one sample, sequenced in a study of cytomegalovirus exposure and HLA in healthy donors. Repertoires were generated with immunoSEQ multiplex PCR, while TCRdb's copy carries only in-frame clones and drops some. Of approximately 270,000 clones in the sample, around 86% were seen once. Sequencing was done on a sample of PBMCs. These receptors all stem from a woman aged 18 to 35 in good health and CMV-seronegative. Both conserved end residues are part of each CDR3. Not all rows give a size; the values are once, few, many and, for expanded clones, a class.

cdr3_aa v_call clone_size j_call
CASSYSRGAGANVLTF TRBV6-5 - TRBJ2-6
CASSDQGQGSGNTIYF TRBV2 - TRBJ1-3
CASSQDQVFSGNTIYF TRBV14 - TRBJ1-3
CASSFPPDRGPFGPYGYTF TRBV28 - TRBJ1-2
CASSRGTSGTSQGEQYF TRBV7-8 - TRBJ2-7
CASSRGQGSHEQYF TRBV7-3 - TRBJ2-7
CASSLSGYNQPQHF TRBV28 - TRBJ1-5
CASSFKYEQYF TRBV5-6 - TRBJ2-7
CASSLRLAPGSYNEQFF TRBV5-6 - TRBJ2-1
CASSGQGVFVSGYTF TRBV6-1 - TRBJ1-2
CASSGPGDSNQPQHF TRBV13 once TRBJ1-5
CASSFVRNTEAFF TRBV5-1 - TRBJ1-1
CSVVLTGGGYGYTF TRBV29-1 - TRBJ1-2
CASSLGAGASYEQYF TRBV5-1 - TRBJ2-7
CASSEGRANTGELFF TRBV2 - TRBJ2-2
CASSPSGQPMGDTQYF TRBV7-3 - TRBJ2-3
CASSQDPGQGGYEQYF TRBV4-3 - TRBJ2-7
CSVEETTTGYEQYF TRBV29-1 - TRBJ2-7
CASSFGSGELFF TRBV5-6 - TRBJ2-2
CAISVGRDTEAFF TRBV10-3 many TRBJ1-1
CASSPPSGIETQYF TRBV18 - TRBJ2-5
CASRLESGTGGANGYTF TRBV2 - TRBJ1-2
CASRNLAGEGGELFF TRBV27 - TRBJ2-2
CASMGQGKNEQFF TRBV27 - TRBJ2-1
CASSSGGGPPTGELFF TRBV6-5 - TRBJ2-2
CASSMRGRGYTF TRBV4-1 - TRBJ1-2
CASNQGQGGAQETQYF TRBV2 - TRBJ2-5
CASSTQGAHEQYF TRBV5-1 - TRBJ2-7
CASSDVAAPYNEQFF TRBV5-1 - TRBJ2-1
CASSPWEGYEQYF TRBV7-2 - TRBJ2-7
CASSMGTGLYEQYF TRBV19 - TRBJ2-7